This T cell receptor beta chain was found in a study of cytomegalovirus exposure and HLA in healthy donors (dated by TCRdb to about 2017). With regard to the full study: An earlier analysis of some 600 of the donors reported under 300 Gb of sequence data and 90 million to 120 million unique TCR beta sequences obtained from about 170 million T cells. About 300 gigabases of sequencing data and tens of millions of unique TCR sequences made up an early release that covered approximately 700 HLA-typed donors. Among the approximately 420 genotyped donors, around 81% belonged to the genetic ancestry cluster associated with self-reported Caucasian donors. The study aimed to test whether cataloging public T cell receptors could reveal signatures of past pathogen exposure. The T cell repertoires of around 670 subjects were profiled by immunosequencing and related to cytomegalovirus serostatus. A separate validation cohort of roughly 120 different subjects was used in addition to the roughly 620-subject first cohort. To predict cytomegalovirus infection status, the study combined high-throughput TCR immunosequencing, statistical association of individual TCRs with disease status, and machine learning. In a later analysis, previously published TCR beta repertoires from about 640 donors were re-analyzed and high-resolution HLA genotyping was added so that TCR occurrence patterns could be studied. Rather than using new phenotypic data, the later analysis identified candidate immune exposures from TCR beta sequences and from how often those sequences occurred across donors. In an earlier analysis of roughly 580 of the donors, high-throughput TCR beta sequencing was used to judge whether each TCR beta V gene segment behaved as functional or pseudogenic. Alongside the repertoire data, information on donor age, sex, ethnicity and CMV serostatus was compiled. In a later genetic analysis, genome-wide SNP genotypes for about three fifths of the 666 donors were used, and that subset was treated as a discovery cohort. All discovery cohort repertoires had been generated using a single sequencing platform. Both class I and class II loci were covered by HLA typing, at four-digit resolution. Typing coverage differed by locus: A, B, C, DRB1 and DQB1 were typed in roughly 620-630 donors, DQA1 in 522, DPA1 in some 610, and DPB1 in roughly 470. Roughly five DR-DQ haplotypes were treated as single units for association and clustering because of strong linkage in the cohort. Among several hundred genotyped donors of the cohort, an average of roughly 230,000 unique TCR beta nucleotide sequences was sequenced per donor, of which 15% to 20% were non-productive. Broader findings and caveats from the paper: A further reported finding was that TCR beta sequences accurately predicted the HLA-A and HLA-B alleles for most subjects in the first cohort. For the cohort, immune exposure information was limited to CMV serostatus. Presence/absence analyses assumed roughly uniform sequencing depth across donors, an assumption that may not hold. In both the original and validation cohorts, the classifier was reported to diagnose cytomegalovirus status with high specificity and sensitivity. In the study, roughly 160 TCR beta chains were listed as associated with cytomegalovirus. In a later analysis, the rate of TCR association differed among HLA loci, with DRB1 alleles having the most associated TCRs and HLA-C alleles having the fewest. A later analysis reported that several top co-occurrence clusters appeared linked to parvovirus B19, influenza, CMV and Epstein-Barr virus. The 87-base-pair reads could not distinguish some IMGT-functional V segments, including TRBV6-2 and TRBV6-3, so those segments were excluded. Broadly in line with IMGT annotations, most TCR beta V segments showed up in productive rearrangements about 90% or about 30% of the time in an earlier analysis of a few hundred of the donors. Specific HLA alleles were associated with 15,000 to 20,000 TCR beta sequences at a false discovery rate of 0.05 in a later analysis. According to a later genetic analysis, donors in an Asian-associated ancestry cluster had fewer N-insertions in productive TCRs than the roughly 670-donor mean. While some public TCRs were present in many individuals, most TCR sequences turned up only very rarely across donors. In a later genetic analysis, a missense DCLRE1C variant was associated with V-gene and J-gene trimming of TCR beta chains, and the association was replicated in an independent cohort. Assigning TCR associations to individual alleles was difficult when HLA alleles, especially DR and DQ, strongly co-occurred. In vitro tests confirmed that a few of the cytomegalovirus-associated TCR beta chains recognize cytomegalovirus antigens. Most CMV-associated TCR beta chains appeared to be HLA-restricted in a later analysis, and the HLA associations seemed to be driven largely by CMV exposure. The cohort was sequenced for TCR beta chains only, and without alpha or paired-chain data the features that could be detected were limited. The authors suggested that the approach could potentially be extended to other disease states and immunological phenotypes. Over 15 rarely observed V segments, including chromosome 9 orphons, were excluded from the earlier analysis of about 500 of the donors because counts were too low. A group of highly shared sequence variants was considered likely to be a technical artifact of the sequencing pipeline. Because HLA typing was unavailable for some donors at each locus, only the typed subset was used in association tests. Linkage disequilibrium might explain the correlated functional status among segregating V segments, but an unknown experimental factor could not be ruled out. In a later analysis, HLA-associated TCR beta chains showed more clonal expansion and lower generation probabilities than non-associated chains that were equally common.

CDR1 and CDR2, looked up from the germline V gene, are SGHTA and FQGNSA. The CDR3, cysteine through phenylalanine, is 15 amino acids long. Of all the DNA, just the CDR3 is kept, 45 bases in frame from base 1. V has 5 bases trimmed and J has 4 bases trimmed; junction bases matching no gene number 7. The cohort consisted of some 670 healthy bone marrow donors. At the time of sampling, every cohort member was nominally healthy, though immune exposures that went unrecorded were likely present. The donor was CMV seropositive and was included in the group of 289 seropositive cohort members. Each donor provided a peripheral blood sample, and peripheral blood mononuclear cells were used for TCR beta sequencing. Genomic DNA extraction from the blood cell samples was performed with the Qiagen DNeasy Blood Extraction Kit. As to this clone: Its antigen target is currently unknown.

The library was produced with the immunoSEQ multiplex PCR assay. For the multiplex PCR, a mixture combining 60 forward primers for TCR Vbeta segments and 13 reverse primers for TCR Jbeta segments was used. A multiplex PCR assay on genomic DNA amplified the CDR3 region of rearranged TCR beta genes. On the Illumina HiSeq System, the amplified TCR beta libraries were sequenced as 87-base-pair reads. As for the authors' bioinformatics: Across the 500 to 850 repertoires, a later analysis counted some 80 million unique TCR beta chains, some 11 million of which were shared by at least two donors. Raw reads were error-corrected and collapsed into unique sequences with a nearest-neighbor algorithm that merged closely related sequences to remove PCR and sequencing errors. CDR3 sequences were aligned to IMGT reference sequences to assign V, D and J gene segments. For a sequence to be retained, at least a six-nucleotide match to both a V gene segment and a J gene segment was required. A rearrangement counted as productive if the CDR3 had no stop codons and remained in frame with V and J, and every other rearrangement counted as non-productive. Following IMGT convention, CDR3 was defined as the stretch from the second conserved V-encoded cysteine up to the conserved J-encoded phenylalanine. The earlier analysis of 500 to 600 of the donors excluded sequences that lacked an unambiguous match to a single V gene segment. An earlier analysis of 500 to 700 of the donors classified V segments as functional when productive rearrangements were above 56.7% and as segregating when the standard deviation between donors was above 5%. To diagnose cytomegalovirus status from the catalog of TCR beta chain sequences, a statistical classification framework was built. In a later analysis, V and J genes were assigned by comparing TCR nucleotide sequences against IMGT/GENE-DB human TR gene sequences. Using the TCRdist pipeline, a later analysis assigned CDR3 sequences along with most-parsimonious VDJ recombination scenarios. In a later analysis, each TCR beta chain was defined by its CDR3 amino acid sequence together with its V-gene family, and reads lacking a unique V-gene family were excluded. A later analysis removed 600 or so highly shared, low-generation-probability nucleotide sequences to deal with suspected cross-contamination and a sequencing artifact. For each public chain, a later analysis derived a clonal expansion index from normalized ranks of inferred template counts within each repertoire. Generation probabilities in a later analysis came from a VDJ recombination model fitted to out-of-frame rearrangements, and those results were checked against IGoR. Hypergeometric tests were used in a later analysis to score TCR-TCR, TCR-HLA and TCR-CMV co-occurrence, with a repertoire-size bias correction applied to the TCR pairs. In a later analysis, false discovery rates were estimated by permuting HLA or CMV assignments 20 times. In a later analysis, co-occurring TCRs were grouped using DBSCAN, with TCRdist sequence similarity added in when clustering inside HLA-allele-positive subsets. Co-occurrence clustering excluded repertoires with fewer than 30,000 or more than 120,000 public chains, plus five with anomalous nucleotide sharing. The immuneACCESS repertoire file appears here via TCRdb, limited to in-frame rearrangements. These files lack a portion of the clones; in checked studies, under half of the deficit traces to unresolved V genes, and the cause of the others is not known. V and J calls and clone size follow that table, whereas D and trimming were derived from the DNA. This sample's listing comprises 60,000 to 90,000 clones. Around 5% of the sample rests with the top ten.

This receptor chain uses TRBV7-2 and TRBJ2-3, and 9 junction bases match TRBD2. The sequenced sample was PBMCs. The source is a woman aged 40 to 50 in good health and CMV-seropositive. This receptor carries the CDR3 CASSPLAGGPDTQYF. The DNA is TGTGCCAGCAGCCCCTTGGCGGGGGGGCCAGATACGCAGTATTTT.